This T cell receptor beta chain was sequenced during a study of siplizumab effects on memory and regulatory T cells. Study conclusions and caveats: Greater diversity than memory cells seemed evident in naive T cells, which also appeared to be major alloresponse contributors. With siplizumab, cumulative frequency of CD4+ memory-derived alloreactive sequences dropped significantly. Whether proliferating Tregs in siplizumab cultures suppress was not functionally confirmed.

Each sample contributed 96,000 or so TCR templates to the assay. The assay was immunoSEQ multiplex PCR, and TCRdb's table has in-frame clones only and misses some. Of 56,000 or so clones detected, around 97% appear once; the ten largest clones hold 1.1%. A word on this clone: Its antigen is currently unknown.

The source material was naive CD8+ T cells sorted from blood. This TCR was sampled from a human donor in good health.

The CDR3 reads CASSKRGSFSYEQYF. The CDR3 bases are TGTGCCAGCAGCAAAAGGGGCAGTTTCTCCTACGAGCAGTACTTC. The chain couples TRBV21-1 to TRBJ2-7; the table's D call of TRBD1 was not tested on the DNA. TRBV21-1 is marked as a pseudogene. CDR3 length equals 15 residues.